These T cell receptor beta chains were read from a single sample in a study of blood T cell repertoires in COVID-19. The table came from immunoSEQ multiplex PCR; TCRdb's copy has only in-frame clones and leaves some out. The profile covers around 140,000 clones, with 84% appearing a single time and 44% taken by the ten largest. The specimen was peripheral blood. Receptors originate from a human donor in a cohort sampled during active COVID-19. Both conserved end residues are part of each CDR3. A D gene is named only where the DNA matches it firmly. Size values are once, few and many counts, or a class for expanded clones, and some rows have none.

V,size,D,J,DNA,CDR3
TRBV2,-,TRBD1,TRBJ1-4,TGTGCCAGCAGTGCGGGGTGGGACAGGGGCGATGAAAAACTGTTTTTT,CASSAGWDRGDEKLFF
TRBV7-9,few,TRBD1,TRBJ1-1,TGTGCCAGCAGCTTATTCGGGACAGGGGGCACTGAAGCTTTCTTT,CASSLFGTGGTEAFF
TRBV5-1,-,TRBD1,TRBJ2-5,TGCGCCAGCAGCTTTACAGGGGGCGCAGCGGAGACCCAGTACTTC,CASSFTGGAAETQYF
TRBV6-2/TRBV6-3,once,-,TRBJ1-5,TGTGCCAGCAGTTCCAGGGCCCGCAATCAGCCCCAGCATTTT,CASSSRARNQPQHF
TRBV9,-,-,TRBJ2-1,TGTGCCAGCAGCGTAGCCCCCACTAGCTCCTACAATGAGCAGTTCTTC,CASSVAPTSSYNEQFF
TRBV27,-,TRBD1,TRBJ1-6,TGTGCCAGCGGATCCGGGACAGACAGTTCACCCCTCCACTTT,CASGSGTDSSPLHF
TRBV28,-,-,TRBJ1-2,TGTGCCAGCAGATCACTTAACTATGGCTACACCTTC,CASRSLNYGYTF
TRBV12-3/TRBV12-4,-,-,TRBJ1-1,TGTGCCGGGGGAGGGGCCCTAAACACTGAAGCTTTCTTT,CAGGGALNTEAFF
TRBV6-2/TRBV6-3,-,-,TRBJ1-2,TGTGCCAGCAGTGCGGGACGGCGACTACTCTATGGCTACACCTTC,CASSAGRRLLYGYTF
TRBV11-3,-,-,TRBJ1-5,TGTGCCAGCAGCTTAGAGGTAGATCAGCCCCAGCATTTT,CASSLEVDQPQHF
TRBV24-1,-,TRBD2,TRBJ2-5,TGTGCCACCAGTGACAGCGGGTGGCGGGGGGGCCAAGAGACCCAGTACTTC,CATSDSGWRGGQETQYF
TRBV4-3,once,TRBD2,TRBJ2-2,TGCGCCAGCAGCCAAGATCTCCCAGCGGGAGGAACCGGGGAGCTGTTTTTT,CASSQDLPAGGTGELFF
TRBV5-1,-,-,TRBJ2-3,TGCGCCAGCAGCTTGGCGCAGAGCACAGATACGCAGTATTTT,CASSLAQSTDTQYF
TRBV24-1,-,-,TRBJ1-1,TGTGCCACCAGTGATTTTTATGCAGGGAATGATACTGAAGCTTTCTTT,CATSDFYAGNDTEAFF
TRBV6-6,-,TRBD2,TRBJ2-1,TGTGCCAGCAGTCGCAGCTTACGCGGGAGGGGGGGCGATGAGCAGTTCTTC,CASSRSLRGRGGDEQFF
TRBV6-6,-,TRBD1,TRBJ1-1,TGTGCCAGCAGTATACGCACAGGGGAGGCTTTCTTT,CASSIRTGEAFF
TRBV24-1,-,-,TRBJ1-2,TGTGCCACCAGTATGGGCTCCCCGGGCGGGTATATATGTGGCTACACCTTC,CATSMGSPGGYICGYTF
TRBV10-3,few,TRBD1,TRBJ2-7,TGTGCCACCACAGGGGGCGGAAGCGAGCAGTACTTC,CATTGGGSEQYF
TRBV2,-,-,TRBJ1-1,TGTGCCAGCAGTTCCGGGGGAAGGAGCACTGAAGCTTTCTTT,CASSSGGRSTEAFF
TRBV7-2,-,TRBD1,TRBJ1-5,TGTGCCAGCAGCCCGGACAGGCGAAATCAGCCCCAGCATTTT,CASSPDRRNQPQHF
TRBV2,-,-,TRBJ1-5,TGTGCCAGCAGTGTCTACTTCAGCAATCAGCCCCAGCATTTT,CASSVYFSNQPQHF
TRBV21-1,-,-,TRBJ1-1,TGTGCCAGCAGCAGAGGGGGACGGGAGGTGGACATGAGCACTGAAGCTTTCTTT,CASSRGGREVDMSTEAFF
TRBV11-2,-,-,TRBJ2-3,TGTGCCAGCAGCGCAGCAGATACGCAGTATTTT,CASSAADTQYF
TRBV29-1,few,TRBD1,TRBJ1-2,TGCAGCGTTCCAGGGACAGGGGCTAACTATGGCTACACCTTC,CSVPGTGANYGYTF
TRBV10-3,-,-,TRBJ2-1,TGTGCCATCAGTGATGGCGGGCAGGCGCAGTTCTTC,CAISDGGQAQFF
TRBV5-4,-,-,TRBJ1-2,TGTGCCAGCAGCCCCCGGGACGGAGGGCTCTATGGCTACACCTTC,CASSPRDGGLYGYTF
TRBV2,-,-,TRBJ2-5,TGTGCCAGCAGTGTCGTAACAGTGCAAGAGACCCAGTACTTC,CASSVVTVQETQYF
TRBV19,-,-,TRBJ1-2,TGTGCCAGTAACCCACAGGGTTTGACCTATGGCTACACCTTC,CASNPQGLTYGYTF
TRBV12-3/TRBV12-4,-,-,TRBJ1-2,TGTGCCAGCAGTTCGACAGGAATCGGCTACACCTTC,CASSSTGIGYTF
TRBV19,-,-,TRBJ1-1,TGTGCCAGTAGTAAGGGGTTCGGGGGCACTGAAGCTTTCTTT,CASSKGFGGTEAFF
TRBV6-2/TRBV6-3,-,TRBD1,TRBJ2-5,TGTGCCAGCCGCCCCACAGGGGAAGAGACCCAGTACTTC,CASRPTGEETQYF
TRBV5-1,-,TRBD1,TRBJ1-4,TGCGCCAGCAGCTTGGGGGACAGTGCAACTAATGAAAAACTGTTTTTT,CASSLGDSATNEKLFF
TRBV2,-,TRBD1,TRBJ2-3,TGTGCCAGCAGGAGGGACAGCGCCACAGATACGCAGTATTTT,CASRRDSATDTQYF
TRBV30,few,-,TRBJ1-2,TGTGCCTGGAGTTCAGGCGATGGCTACACCTTC,CAWSSGDGYTF
TRBV5-1,-,-,TRBJ1-2,TGCGCCAGCAGCTCCAGGGAAGAGGGCTACACCTTC,CASSSREEGYTF
TRBV6-5,-,-,TRBJ1-1,TGTGCCAGCAGTTACTCGATCGGGACAAGGACTGAAGCTTTCTTT,CASSYSIGTRTEAFF
TRBV7-3,once,TRBD2,TRBJ2-1,TGTGCCAGCAGCTTACAGAGGGGAGGGTGGAATGAGCAGTTCTTC,CASSLQRGGWNEQFF
TRBV7-9,once,-,TRBJ2-7,TGTGCCAGCAGCCCCACGGAGGGGCACTACGAGCAGTACTTC,CASSPTEGHYEQYF
TRBV10-3,-,TRBD1,TRBJ1-1,TGTGCCATCAGGGCCGACAGGGGCCGGGGCACTGAAGCTTTCTTT,CAIRADRGRGTEAFF
TRBV7-2,-,-,TRBJ1-5,TGTGCCAGCAGCTTAGGGGACGCGGGGAATCAGCCCCAGCATTTT,CASSLGDAGNQPQHF
TRBV5-1,-,-,TRBJ2-1,TGCGCCAGCACCGAGGGCAATGAGCAGTTCTTC,CASTEGNEQFF
TRBV6-5,-,TRBD1,TRBJ2-1,TGTGCCAGCAGTTTTGAAGGGACAGGGGGTAATGAGCAGTTCTTC,CASSFEGTGGNEQFF
TRBV29-1,-,TRBD2,TRBJ2-1,TGCAGCGTTGGAGTAGCGGGAGGGTTCGAGCAGTTCTTC,CSVGVAGGFEQFF
TRBV14,-,-,TRBJ2-7,TGTGCCAGCAGCCCCGGACACCGCCGGGAGCAGTACTTC,CASSPGHRREQYF
TRBV29-1,once,TRBD2,TRBJ2-5,TGCAGCGTCTCTCCGACTAGCGCACAAGAGACCCAGTACTTC,CSVSPTSAQETQYF
TRBV7-3,once,-,TRBJ1-3,TGTGCCAGCAGCCTCTCCCCAGGTTCCTCTGGAAACACCATATATTTT,CASSLSPGSSGNTIYF
TRBV7-9,-,-,TRBJ1-2,TGTGCCAGCAGCTTAGACCCTACTCAATCCCTCTATGGCTACACCTTC,CASSLDPTQSLYGYTF
TRBV19,-,TRBD1,TRBJ1-2,TGTGCCAGTAGCCCACGACAGGGGGGCTATGGCTACACCTTC,CASSPRQGGYGYTF
TRBV5-1,-,-,TRBJ2-3,TGCGCCAGCCGGGAGCCGAGAAGTGATACGCAGTATTTT,CASREPRSDTQYF
TRBV7-2,once,-,TRBJ2-1,TGTGCCAGCAGCTTAGATATGGCGGTACGCTACAATGAGCAGTTCTTC,CASSLDMAVRYNEQFF
TRBV6-6,-,-,TRBJ1-1,TGTGCCAGCAGTCCAACTCGAAGGGGCCAGAACACTGAAGCTTTCTTT,CASSPTRRGQNTEAFF
TRBV11-3,-,TRBD1,TRBJ2-7,TGTGCCAGCAGCTGGACAGGCTACGAGCAGTACTTC,CASSWTGYEQYF
TRBV2,-,-,TRBJ2-7,TGTGCCAGCAGCACGTACCGGGGGGCACCCTACGAGCAGTACTTC,CASSTYRGAPYEQYF
TRBV19,-,TRBD2,TRBJ2-1,TGTGCCAGTAGTAGGGGGGCAACCGGGACTAGCGGGCTTGAGCAGTTCTTC,CASSRGATGTSGLEQFF
TRBV5-4,-,-,TRBJ1-2,TGTGCCAGCAGCTTGGAGGGGGTAGGTGGCTACACCTTC,CASSLEGVGGYTF
TRBV3-1/TRBV3-2,-,TRBD2,TRBJ2-5,TGTGCCAGCAGCCTTCGTTCCTGGCGGGAGGGCGGAACCCTTCAAGAGACCCAGTACTTC,CASSLRSWREGGTLQETQYF
TRBV27,once,-,TRBJ2-1,TGTGCCAGCAGTTGGCCGGGGTACAATGAGCAGTTCTTC,CASSWPGYNEQFF
TRBV5-6,-,-,TRBJ1-1,TGTGCCAGCAGCTTCGGCGGCGGGAAGAACACTGAAGCTTTCTTT,CASSFGGGKNTEAFF
TRBV29-1,-,-,TRBJ2-5,TGCAGCGTTGGACAGGCCGACTCGGCCCAGTACTTC,CSVGQADSAQYF